Listed below are T cell receptor beta chains from one sample, sequenced in a study of cytomegalovirus exposure and HLA in healthy donors. Libraries were prepared by immunoSEQ multiplex PCR; TCRdb keeps only in-frame clonotypes and omits some of them. This sample has over 120,000 clones; approximately 74% occur once, and the top ten carry roughly 4%. Sequenced material: PBMCs. The receptors here all came from a man younger than 30 in good health and CMV-seropositive. Each CDR3 is given with its conserved first and last residue. The order of the fields is D gene, clone size, J gene, V gene, CDR3 protein, CDR3 DNA. The D gene is left open where the match is weak. A row's size may be missing; if present it is once, few, many or a size class.

. | . | TRBJ1-5 | TRBV30 | CAWRGTSTNQPQHF | TGTGCCTGGAGGGGGACATCCACAAATCAGCCCCAGCATTTT
. | few | TRBJ1-1 | TRBV5-1 | CASSLDPSRGNTEAFF | TGCGCCAGCAGCTTGGACCCAAGCAGGGGGAACACTGAAGCTTTCTTT
. | . | TRBJ1-3 | TRBV28 | CASSDGGNSGNTIYF | TGTGCCAGCAGTGACGGGGGTAACTCTGGAAACACCATATATTTT
TRBD1 | few | TRBJ2-3 | TRBV7-9 | CASRERTGSTDTQYF | TGTGCCAGCAGAGAAAGGACAGGGAGCACAGATACGCAGTATTTT
. | . | TRBJ2-7 | TRBV7-9 | CASSFGSYEQYF | TGTGCCAGCAGCTTCGGGTCCTACGAGCAGTACTTC
. | . | TRBJ1-4 | TRBV5-1 | CASSLADAGFGNEKLFF | TGCGCCAGCAGCTTGGCCGACGCGGGGTTCGGTAATGAAAAACTGTTTTTT
TRBD1 | few | TRBJ1-1 | TRBV4-1 | CASSQLRGTLMNTEAFF | TGCGCCAGCAGCCAACTCAGGGGGACCCTGATGAACACTGAAGCTTTCTTT
. | . | TRBJ1-5 | TRBV6-4 | CASSEEDRKFLSNQPQHF | TGTGCCAGCAGTGAAGAGGACAGAAAGTTCCTTAGCAATCAGCCCCAGCATTTT
. | . | TRBJ2-7 | TRBV18 | CASSPLPEGAHYEQYF | TGTGCCAGCTCACCCCTGCCGGAAGGAGCTCATTACGAGCAGTACTTC
TRBD1 | . | TRBJ2-1 | TRBV10-3 | CAISEGGQGAYNEQFF | TGTGCCATCAGTGAGGGGGGACAGGGGGCCTACAATGAGCAGTTCTTC
TRBD1 | . | TRBJ2-7 | TRBV9 | CASSAVTGNHEQYF | TGTGCCAGCAGCGCAGTGACAGGGAACCACGAGCAGTACTTC
TRBD1 | . | TRBJ2-7 | TRBV29-1 | CSATGQGKYEQYF | TGCAGCGCTACGGGACAGGGTAAATACGAGCAGTACTTC
. | . | TRBJ1-6 | TRBV5-4 | CASSLADGRNSPLHF | TGTGCCAGCTCCCTAGCGGATGGGAGGAATTCACCCCTCCACTTT
TRBD2 | . | TRBJ2-5 | TRBV28 | CASKDRTSYETQYF | TGTGCCAGCAAAGATAGGACTAGCTATGAGACCCAGTACTTC
TRBD2 | . | TRBJ2-7 | TRBV19 | CASSSARSSGRLGEQYF | TGTGCCAGTAGTTCCGCCCGCTCTAGCGGGAGGCTGGGCGAGCAGTACTTC
TRBD2 | . | TRBJ2-7 | TRBV5-4 | CASSSVAGVHEQYF | TGTGCCAGCAGCTCCGTAGCGGGAGTCCACGAGCAGTACTTC
TRBD2 | . | TRBJ2-3 | TRBV5-1 | CASSPGGFQRDTQYF | TGCGCCAGCAGCCCGGGGGGTTTCCAGAGGGATACGCAGTATTTT
TRBD1 | . | TRBJ2-1 | TRBV9 | CASSFGQAITSYNEQFF | TGTGCCAGCAGCTTCGGACAGGCGATCACCTCCTACAATGAGCAGTTCTTC
TRBD1 | . | TRBJ1-1 | TRBV18 | CASSPLGMGTGMNTEAFF | TGTGCCAGCTCACCATTAGGTATGGGGACAGGGATGAACACTGAAGCTTTCTTT
. | . | TRBJ2-1 | TRBV7-8 | CASSFDGGYNEQFF | TGTGCCAGCAGCTTTGACGGGGGATACAATGAGCAGTTCTTC
TRBD1 | . | TRBJ1-1 | TRBV18 | CASCPTGGETEAFF | TGTGCCAGCTGCCCGACAGGGGGTGAAACTGAAGCTTTCTTT
. | once | TRBJ2-7 | TRBV19 | CASSIGGRSYEQYF | TGTGCCAGTAGTATAGGGGGGCGGTCCTACGAGCAGTACTTC
TRBD1 | . | TRBJ2-7 | TRBV29-1 | CSVGGQGPTYEQYF | TGCAGCGTTGGGGGACAGGGTCCCACCTACGAGCAGTACTTC
. | . | TRBJ2-3 | TRBV11-3 | CASSGRGGGTDTQYF | TGTGCCAGCAGCGGAAGGGGTGGCGGCACAGATACGCAGTATTTT
. | . | TRBJ2-1 | TRBV18 | CASSPAGLATPSYNEQFF | TGTGCCAGCTCACCCGCCGGCCTAGCGACACCTTCCTACAATGAGCAGTTCTTC
TRBD2 | . | TRBJ2-5 | TRBV2 | CASSEGTSGETQYF | TGTGCCAGCAGTGAAGGGACTAGCGGAGAGACCCAGTACTTC
. | . | TRBJ1-5 | TRBV5-8 | CASSSRAQPQHF | TGTGCCAGCAGCTCCAGGGCTCAGCCCCAGCATTTT
TRBD2 | few | TRBJ2-7 | TRBV28 | CASSLLTSGRHEQYF | TGTGCCAGCAGTTTATTAACTAGCGGGAGGCACGAGCAGTACTTC
TRBD2 | . | TRBJ2-3 | TRBV5-1 | CASSTSGSKDTQYF | TGCGCCAGCAGCACTAGCGGGAGTAAGGATACGCAGTATTTT
. | . | TRBJ1-4 | TRBV6-1 | CASSEVAGEEKLFF | TGTGCCAGCAGTGAAGTGGCCGGGGAGGAAAAACTGTTTTTT
. | few | TRBJ2-1 | TRBV5-1 | CASSLGQAYNEQFF | TGCGCCAGCAGCTTGGGGCAGGCCTACAATGAGCAGTTCTTC
. | many | TRBJ1-2 | TRBV6-5 | CASSPYTGTTTGYTF | TGTGCCAGCAGCCCATACACCGGGACAACCACCGGCTACACCTTC
. | . | TRBJ2-7 | TRBV27 | CASSSFPLYEQYF | TGTGCCAGCAGTTCGTTTCCACTCTACGAGCAGTACTTC
. | . | TRBJ2-3 | TRBV4-1 | CASSQGLAGITDTQYF | TGCGCCAGCAGCCAAGGTTTGGCAGGGATCACAGATACGCAGTATTTT
TRBD2 | . | TRBJ2-1 | TRBV19 | CASRQSRDYPYNEQFF | TGTGCCAGTAGGCAATCACGGGACTACCCCTACAATGAGCAGTTCTTC
TRBD1 | . | TRBJ1-1 | TRBV7-9 | CASIETGLAFF | TGTGCCAGCATCGAGACAGGGTTGGCTTTCTTT
. | . | TRBJ1-6 | TRBV5-4 | CASSRDRNSPLHF | TGTGCCAGCAGCCGCGACAGGAATTCACCCCTCCACTTT
TRBD1 | . | TRBJ1-4 | TRBV5-1 | CASSWDRDNEKLFF | TGCGCCAGCAGCTGGGACAGGGATAATGAAAAACTGTTTTTT
. | once | TRBJ2-2 | TRBV6-1 | CATLGHSNTGELFF | TGTGCCACCTTGGGACACTCGAACACCGGGGAGCTGTTTTTT
. | . | TRBJ1-1 | TRBV5-1 | CASRTGRNTEAFF | TGCGCCAGCAGGACAGGACGGAACACTGAAGCTTTCTTT
. | many | TRBJ1-4 | TRBV4-3 | CASSLGEKLFF | TGCGCCAGCAGCCTTGGCGAAAAACTGTTTTTT